This T cell receptor (beta chain) was observed in a study of cytomegalovirus exposure and HLA in healthy donors. General study results and limits: TCR beta sequences reportedly predicted most subjects' HLA-A and HLA-B alleles accurately.

Primers for the PCR totalled 60 Vbeta and 13 Jbeta. Using immunoSEQ multiplex PCR, the repertoire was profiled, and TCRdb retains in-frame clones only, with some absent. The data contain some 110,000 clones, 71% of them singletons. The CDR3 runs 18 residues. The V segment lost 6 bases and the J segment 0 bases; nucleotides outside the gene matches: 14. Per the germline V gene, CDR1 is LNHDA and CDR2 is SQIVND (reference sequence). Concerning this clone itself: Its target is not known.

This rearrangement joins TRBV19 to TRBJ1-5; 7 bases agree with TRBD1. What was sequenced was PBMCs. The source of this sequence is a female donor in good health and CMV-seronegative. CDR3 bases: TGTGCCAGTAGCCAGGCGGGACAGCATCCCTATAGCAATCAGCCCCAGCATTTT. Protein: CASSQAGQHPYSNQPQHF.